Shown below are 3 T cell receptor beta chains from a single sample sequenced in a study of control samples from healthy donors and cancer patients. The assay was immunoSEQ multiplex PCR, and TCRdb's table has in-frame clones only and misses some. This sample has about 100,000 clones, with 85% to 95% found just once. The sample comprised blood. These receptors all come from a man younger than 35 in good health.

The chain joins TRBV28 to TRBJ1-3, with D uncertain. The CDR3 totals 12 residues. Germline V gene sequence: CDR1 MDHEN, CDR2 SYDVKM. The ends were cut back, 8 bases at V and 4 bases at J, with 9 bases in the middle. CDR3 coding DNA: TGTGCCAGCGGGGATAAGGGAAACACCATATATTTT. Translation gives CASGDKGNTIYF. The whole variable domain, filled in from reference TRBV28 and TRBJ1-3, reads DVKVTQSSRYLVKRTGEKVFLECVQDMDHENMFWYRQDPGLGLRLIYFSYDVKMKEKGDIPEGYSVSREKKERFSLILESASTNQTSMYLCASGDKGNTIYFGEGSWLTVV.

The genes are TRBV3-1 (or the pseudogene TRBV3-2) and TRBJ1-1; the match to TRBD1 covers 9 bases. Germline V CDR1 and CDR2: LGHDT, YNNKEL (reference sequence). The CDR3 totals 16 residues. V shed 4 bases and J 0 bases; nucleotides not matched to a gene: 6. The CDR3 is CASSRDREPMNTEAFF. In nucleotides, the CDR3 is TGTGCCAGCAGCCGGGACAGGGAGCCCATGAACACTGAAGCTTTCTTT.

This clone was seen once. This chain uses TRBV11-3 with TRBJ2-7; D call uncertain. The CDR3 contains 13 residues. Per the germline V gene, CDR1 is SGHNT and CDR2 is YENEEA. Deletions cut 0 bases from V and 3 bases from J, with 6 bases between. CDR3 region: CASSLDLSYEQYF. DNA for the CDR3: TGTGCCAGCAGCTTAGATTTAAGCTACGAGCAGTACTTC.